The source of this T cell receptor (beta chain) is a study of T-cell memory formation after mild COVID-19. Trimming took 3 bases from V and 0 from J; bases not matched to a gene: 4. The V gene's germline CDR1 is MGHRA and CDR2 YSYEKL. The CDR3 contains 16 residues. This clonotype was observed many times. TCRdb reprocessed the 5' RACE reads via MiXCR and lists one record per CDR3 protein. The data show nearly 200,000 distinct CDR3 sequences, with around 17% seen just once and approximately 2.4% held by the top ten. The rearrangement uses TRBV4-1 and TRBJ1-5; 8 nucleotides match TRBD1. The sequencing input was PBMCs or a T cell subset sorted from them (not recorded which). The origin of this receptor is an adult woman who had mild COVID-19 (a few samples of this study predate the infection). Cell type and time point are not known. The CDR3 loop is CASSHVDRGSNQPQHF. CDR3 sequence (DNA): TGCGCCAGCAGCCATGTTGACAGGGGTAGCAATCAGCCCCAGCATTTT.